Below, 12 T cell receptor beta chains from the same sample are listed, as sequenced in a study of neurological immune-mediated disorders. TCRdb re-called the 5' RACE reads with MiXCR, one entry per CDR3 protein. The sample includes roughly 32,000 distinct CDR3 sequences, about 14% seen only once; the top ten take more than 4.5%. Time point indicated: technical triplicate 2. What was sequenced was CD4+ T cells from blood. All receptors come from a female donor with HTLV-1-associated myelopathy (HAM/TSP).

This clonotype was found many times. The CDR3: CASKGLERGELFF. DNA for the CDR3: TGTGCCAGCAAGGGCCTCGAACGCGGGGAGCTGTTTTTT. This chain connects TRBV6-2 or TRBV6-3 to TRBJ2-2; D uncertain. V was trimmed by 7 bases and J by 7 bases, leaving 13 bases between them. The CDR3 is 13 amino acids. The V gene's germline CDR1 is MNHEY and CDR2 SVGEGT.

In this sample, this clonotype turned up many times. The chain combines TRBV19 with TRBJ2-1; D is ambiguous. The CDR3 runs 13 residues. From germline, CDR1 is LNHDA and CDR2 SQIVND (reference sequence). V shed 3 bases and J shed 10 bases, with 13 bases lying between them. CDR3 nucleotide sequence: TGTGCCAGTAGTATCCCCCCCGGGTTCGAGCAGTTCTTC. As protein: CASSIPPGFEQFF.

This clonotype was counted many times. The chain couples TRBV18 to TRBJ2-1; TRBD2 agrees at 10 bases. V dropped 4 bases and J dropped 7; count of bases not matched to a gene: 7. Germline lookup yields CDR1 KGHSH and CDR2 LQKENI. The CDR3 has 15 amino acids. In DNA, the CDR3 is TGTGCCAGCTCACAAAGCGGGGGGGCGAGAAATGAGCAGTTCTTC. This encodes CASSQSGGARNEQFF.

The table lists this clonotype with many counts. This chain uses TRBV29-1 with TRBJ2-7; D is possibly TRBD2 (6 bases). Germline CDR1 and CDR2: SQVTM and ANQGSEA. The V end lost 2 bases, the J end lost 6 bases, and 14 bases lay between the germline ends. CDR3 length: 13 amino acids. The CDR3 DNA sequence: TGCAGCGTTGAAAAAACTAGCTTGGGCGAGCAGTACTTC. As protein: CSVEKTSLGEQYF.

In its sample, this clonotype was seen many times. This sequence joins TRBV10-3 and TRBJ2-1; 7 positions agree with TRBD1. The CDR3 sequence is 14 residues long. Trimming removed 8 bases from V and 7 bases from J; junction bases left unmatched: 11. Germline CDR1 reads ENHRY; CDR2 reads SYGVKD. This CDR3 is CAISESGGWNEQFF. As DNA, the CDR3 is TGTGCCATCTCTGAATCAGGGGGATGGAATGAGCAGTTCTTC.

In its sample, this clonotype was seen many times. The gene calls are TRBV4-3 and TRBJ2-3; TRBD1 or TRBD2 may be the D gene (6 bases each). V shed 0 bases and J shed 0 bases, with 13 bases lying between them. Looked up from germline, CDR1 is LGHNA and CDR2 is YSLEER. The CDR3 covers 17 residues. The DNA for the CDR3 is TGCGCCAGCAGCCAAGACCTTACGGGGGCTAGCACAGATACGCAGTATTTT. It yields the protein CASSQDLTGASTDTQYF.

This clonotype came up many times. The chain has TRBV5-1 and TRBJ2-7, with 7 nucleotides matching TRBD1. CDR1 is SGHRS, CDR2 YFSETQ, per germline. Trimming cost V 4 bases and J 2 bases; bases outside gene matches: 6. This CDR3 spans 14 amino acids. CDR3 region: CASSIRDSPYEQYF. The CDR3 DNA reads TGCGCCAGCAGCATCCGGGACAGCCCCTACGAGCAGTACTTC.

This clonotype came up many times. The CDR3 here is CAIGTGETQYF. In DNA, the CDR3 is TGTGCCATCGGTACGGGGGAGACCCAGTACTTC. The gene calls are TRBV10-3 and TRBJ2-5; D is perhaps TRBD2 (5 bases). Germline CDR1 reads ENHRY; CDR2 reads SYGVKD. This CDR3 comprises 11 residues. V lost 8 bases, J lost 5 bases, and 9 bases lay in between.

This clonotype was detected many times. CDR3 protein: CASSLTSGWTNEQFF. The DNA for the CDR3 is TGTGCCAGCAGCCTCACTAGCGGGTGGACAAATGAGCAGTTCTTC. This chain joins TRBV7-3 and TRBJ2-1; 9 nucleotides agree with TRBD2. With V trimmed by 5 bases and J by 7 bases, 9 bases remained unmatched. Germline V gene lookup returns CDR1 SGHTA and CDR2 FQGTGA. There are 15 residues in the CDR3.

At least ten counts were recorded for this clonotype. This sequence joins TRBV24-1 and TRBJ2-1; D unclear. Trimming stripped 5 bases from V and 4 bases from J, with 20 bases between. Germline assignment: CDR1 KGHDR and CDR2 SFDVKD. This CDR3 has 17 residues. In DNA, the CDR3 is TGTGCCACCAGTGGAAACTTAGGGCAAAGCCGATACAATGAGCAGTTCTTC. This encodes CATSGNLGQSRYNEQFF.

This clonotype was counted at least ten times. The chain is built from TRBV4-2 and TRBJ2-1; D gene unclear. V was trimmed by 0 bases and J by 10 bases, leaving 4 bases between them. The CDR3 sequence is 11 residues long. CDR1 is LGHNA, CDR2 YNFKEQ, per germline. This CDR3 is CASSQEGEQFF. The CDR3 bases are TGTGCCAGCAGCCAAGAGGGGGAGCAGTTCTTC.

This clonotype has at least ten counts. The chain carries TRBV5-1 and TRBJ2-1; 7 bases fit TRBD2. The CDR3 runs to 17 residues. The germline V gene has CDR1 SGHRS and CDR2 YFSETQ. Losses at the gene ends were 0 bases for V and 7 bases for J; bases not matched to a gene: 13. The CDR3 DNA reads TGCGCCAGCAGCTTGGACGGGATGAGGGAGGGCCTGAATGAGCAGTTCTTC. Its translation: CASSLDGMREGLNEQFF.